The 18 T cell receptor beta chains below all came from one sample that was sequenced in a study of a mutant IDH1 vaccine in newly diagnosed glioma. Time point in this sample: week 5, during vaccination. Each dose of the vaccine consisted of 300 ug of mutant IDH1 20-mer peptide, with topical imiquimod. The table came from immunoSEQ multiplex PCR; TCRdb's copy has only in-frame clones and leaves some out. Of 70,000 to 100,000 clones detected, roughly 90% appear once; the ten largest clones hold approximately 0.6%. Their specific antigens are unknown. The specimen was PBMCs, collected from a glioma patient whose treatment included an IDH1 peptide vaccine. Receptors were obtained from a woman aged 50 to 60 with glioma.

This clone was recorded once. The chain is built from TRBV5-5 and TRBJ2-5; D is perhaps TRBD1 or TRBD2 (7 bases each). CDR1 is SGHKS and CDR2 is YYEKEE in the germline V gene (reference sequence). The V and J ends lost 4 bases and 4 bases respectively, with 20 bases between them. The CDR3 is made up of 16 amino acids. CDR3 amino acids: CASSPGEGAGGETQYF. The CDR3, as DNA: TGTGCCAGCAGCCCGGGGGAGGGGGCTGGGGGAGAGACCCAGTACTTC.

This rearrangement joins TRBV10-2 to TRBJ2-7, with a possible D match to TRBD1 (6 bases). V dropped 5 bases and J dropped 3 bases, with 11 bases sitting between them. In germline, CDR1 is WSHSY, CDR2 SAAADI. There are 13 residues in the CDR3. Here the CDR3 reads CASSYDRHYEQYF. The CDR3 nucleotides are TGCGCCAGCAGTTATGACAGGCACTACGAGCAGTACTTC.

This chain connects TRBV4-1 to TRBJ2-1; tentative D call: TRBD1 (6 bases). V lost 4 bases to trimming and J lost 10 bases, with 14 bases between them. Per the germline V gene, CDR1 is MGHRA and CDR2 is YSYEKL. The CDR3 loop spans 13 amino acids. For the CDR3, the DNA is TGCGCCAGCAGCCCAGGGATGAGGGGGGAGCAGTTCTTC. As protein: CASSPGMRGEQFF.

The chain has TRBV21-1 and TRBJ2-1; the D call TRBD2 from the table was never checked on the DNA. TRBV21-1 constitutes a pseudogene. CDR3 length: 15 residues. In nucleotides, the CDR3 is TGTGCCAGCAGCAAAATAGCTAGCTTCTACAATGAGCAGTTCTTC. Protein product: CASSKIASFYNEQFF.

V is TRBV5-6 and J is TRBJ1-2; D is unclear. Trimming pared 0 bases from V and 8 bases from J, leaving 14 bases between. CDR1 SGHDT and CDR2 YYEEEE come from the germline V gene. CDR3 size: 14 residues. CDR3 coding DNA: TGTGCCAGCAGCTTGGACACCCGAATCACGGGCTACACCTTC. Translating it yields CASSLDTRITGYTF.

The chain employs TRBV5-1 and TRBJ1-3; D perhaps matches TRBD1 (6 bases). Between the trimmed V and J ends, which lost 4 bases and 2 bases, there was a span of 13 bases. Germline V gene data show CDR1 as SGHRS and CDR2 as YFSETQ. This CDR3 spans 15 amino acids. The CDR3 nucleotides read TGCGCCAGCAGCCGGGGGCAAGGGACTGGAAACACCATATATTTT. Translation gives CASSRGQGTGNTIYF. Complete variable domain (other parts from reference TRBV5-1 and TRBJ1-3): KAGVTQTPRYLIKTRGQQVTLSCSPISGHRSVSWYQQTPGQGLQFLFEYFSETQRNKGNFPGRFSGRQFSNSRSEMNVSTLELGDSALYLCASSRGQGTGNTIYFGEGSWLTVV.

The rearrangement links TRBV9 to TRBJ2-5; TRBD1 agrees at 8 bases. The J call may not be correct, given that the DNA end is closer to TRBJ2-7. This CDR3 has 14 amino acids. The germline V gene has CDR1 SGDLS and CDR2 YYNGEE. CDR3 nucleotides: TGTGCCAGCAGTGGAGGACAGGGCTTCTACGAGCAGTACTTC. It is translated as CASSGGQGFYEQYF.

The genes are TRBV6-5 and TRBJ1-5, with D maybe TRBD1 (6 bases). V lost 6 bases and J 6 bases, leaving 18 bases between the germline ends. The CDR3 is 15 residues long. The germline V gene has CDR1 MNHEY and CDR2 SVGAGI. Written as DNA, the CDR3 is TGTGCCAGCAGCCCTGGGGGGCGCATGGGTCAGCCCCAGCATTTT. Protein sequence: CASSPGGRMGQPQHF.

This chain links TRBV2 with TRBJ2-1; D remains unclear. Per germline, CDR1 SNHLY and CDR2 FYNNEI. Trimming took 1 base from V and 8 from J, leaving 12 bases between them. This CDR3 is built from 14 residues. The CDR3 here is CASSEVSVGDEQFF. The CDR3 bases are TGTGCCAGCAGTGAAGTTTCGGTCGGTGATGAGCAGTTCTTC. Full variable domain (remainder filled in from reference TRBV2 and TRBJ2-1): EPEVTQTPSHQVTQMGQEVILRCVPISNHLYFYWYRQILGQKVEFLVSFYNNEISEKSEIFDDQFSVERPDGSNFTLKIRSTKLEDSAMYFCASSEVSVGDEQFFGPGTRLTVL.

V gene TRBV2 combines with J gene TRBJ1-5, with unresolved D. Deletions cut 6 bases from V and 6 bases from J, with 12 bases between. The CDR3 is 13 amino acids. CDR1 is SNHLY, CDR2 FYNNEI, per germline. This chain's CDR3 is CASRSLWSQPQHF. The CDR3 DNA follows: TGTGCCAGCAGATCTCTGTGGAGTCAGCCCCAGCATTTT.

The chain links TRBV5-1 to TRBJ2-3; TRBD2 aligns across 11 bases. CDR1 SGHRS and CDR2 YFSETQ come from the germline V gene. The CDR3 runs to 14 residues. With 3 bases clipped from V and 8 bases from J, the junction kept 5 bases outside the gene matches. The chain's CDR3 is CASSSGLAETTQYF. CDR3 DNA sequence: TGCGCCAGCAGCTCGGGACTAGCGGAGACTACGCAGTATTTT.

This rearrangement joins TRBV20-1 to TRBJ1-2; tentatively, D is TRBD1 (5 bases). V lost 5 bases to trimming and J lost 8 bases, with 9 bases between them. Germline loops: CDR1 DFQATT, CDR2 SNEGSKA (reference sequence). The CDR3 sequence is 10 residues long. The CDR3 DNA reads TGCAGTGCTTTCAGGGACGGCTACACCTTC. Its translation: CSAFRDGYTF.

This chain joins TRBV7-3 and TRBJ2-2; D unclear. Between the trimmed V and J ends, which lost 6 bases and 7 bases, there was a span of 18 bases. The CDR3 contains 15 residues. Germline CDR1 reads SGHTA; CDR2 reads FQGTGA. The CDR3 loop reads CASSPNQDFVGELFF. For the CDR3, the DNA is TGTGCCAGCAGTCCGAACCAGGATTTTGTCGGGGAGCTGTTTTTT.

The chain links TRBV5-8 to TRBJ1-5, with D maybe TRBD1 (6 bases). V shed 2 bases and J shed 2 bases, with 11 bases lying between them. Germline V gives CDR1 SGHTS, CDR2 YDEGEE. This CDR3 is 15 amino acids long. CDR3 in DNA: TGTGCCAGCAGCTTCCGGGACACTCGCAATCAGCCCCAGCATTTT. Translation gives CASSFRDTRNQPQHF.

J is TRBJ1-1 and V is TRBV2; D is unclear. Germline V gene lookup returns CDR1 SNHLY and CDR2 FYNNEI. Trimming removed 10 bases at V and 3 bases at J, with 12 bases between. The CDR3 is 12 residues long. Here the CDR3 reads CATGRADTEAFF. The CDR3 DNA reads as TGTGCCACGGGGAGGGCCGACACTGAAGCTTTCTTT.

This chain links TRBV5-1 with TRBJ1-6; a weak D match, TRBD1 (6 bases). Germline V CDR1 and CDR2: SGHRS, YFSETQ. CDR3 size: 16 residues. Trimming shortened V by 1 base and J by 2 bases, and 10 bases separated the two germline ends. The CDR3 DNA sequence: TGCGCCAGCAGCTTGTCCGGGACACCCTATAATTCACCCCTCCACTTT. Protein product: CASSLSGTPYNSPLHF.

This sequence joins TRBV18 and TRBJ2-1; 7 nucleotides line up with TRBD2. V gave up 3 bases and J gave up 8 bases; unmatched junction bases: 1. CDR3 length: 12 amino acids. Germline CDR1 reads KGHSH; CDR2 reads LQKENI. The CDR3: CASSPGGDEQFF. CDR3 coding DNA: TGTGCCAGCTCACCGGGGGGGGATGAGCAGTTCTTC.

J is TRBJ1-4 and V is TRBV5-1; 7 bases line up with TRBD1. With V trimmed by 2 bases and J by 6 bases, 10 bases remained unmatched. This CDR3 has 16 amino acids. Germline loops: CDR1 SGHRS, CDR2 YFSETQ. CDR3 sequence reads: CASSLWGQLGDEKLFF. The CDR3 region has the DNA TGCGCCAGCAGCTTATGGGGACAGCTCGGGGATGAAAAACTGTTTTTT.